The clone carrying this T cell receptor beta chain was detected only a few times. What it binds is unknown. The source of the sample is a study of early T cells in non-severe SARS-CoV-2 infection. Looking at the study overall: RNA in bulk from unsorted whole blood was sequenced, and chains were unpaired.

The study, taken as a whole, reports: Anti-spike CD8 responses were favored in VDJdb matching, and private and CD4 specificities were missed.

Attached unique molecular identifiers marked individual cDNA molecules. TCRdb re-called the 5' RACE reads through MiXCR, storing one row per CDR3 protein. The data contain around 66,000 distinct CDR3 sequences, about 13% of them singletons. CDR1 and CDR2 (germline): MDHEN, SYDVKM. The CDR3 loop spans 13 amino acids. V gave up 7 bases and J gave up 7 bases, with 11 bases separating them. Sequenced material: whole blood. The sequence was obtained from an adult who was a healthcare worker with PCR-confirmed SARS-CoV-2 infection or an uninfected control (not recorded which). The chain combines TRBV28 with TRBJ1-6; D is uncertain. The CDR3 sequence is CASIPFPNSPLHF. CDR3 DNA sequence: TGTGCCAGCATACCGTTCCCCAATTCACCCCTCCACTTT.